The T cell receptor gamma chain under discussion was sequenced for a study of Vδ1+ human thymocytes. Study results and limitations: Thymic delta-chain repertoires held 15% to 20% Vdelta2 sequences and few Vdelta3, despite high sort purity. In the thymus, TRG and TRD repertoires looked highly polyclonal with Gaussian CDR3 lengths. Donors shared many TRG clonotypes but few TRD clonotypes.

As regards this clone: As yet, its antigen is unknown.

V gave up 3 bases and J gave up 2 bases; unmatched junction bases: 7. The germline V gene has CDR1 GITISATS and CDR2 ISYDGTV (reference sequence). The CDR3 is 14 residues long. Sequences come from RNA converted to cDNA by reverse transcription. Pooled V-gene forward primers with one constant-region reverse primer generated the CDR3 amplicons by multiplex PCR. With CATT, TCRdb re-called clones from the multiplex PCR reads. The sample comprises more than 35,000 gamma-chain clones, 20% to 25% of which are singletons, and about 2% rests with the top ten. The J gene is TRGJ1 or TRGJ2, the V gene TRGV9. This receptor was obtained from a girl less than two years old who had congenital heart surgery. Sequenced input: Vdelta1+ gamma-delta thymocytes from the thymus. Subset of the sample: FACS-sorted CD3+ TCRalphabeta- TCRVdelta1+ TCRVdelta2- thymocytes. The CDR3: CALWESWHYYKKLF. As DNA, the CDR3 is TGTGCCTTGTGGGAGAGCTGGCATTATTATAAGAAACTCTTT.